A single sample gave rise to the 9 T cell receptor beta chains below, sequenced in a study of T-cell reconstitution after alpha-beta-depleted transplantation in children (dated by TCRdb to the mid-2010s). Libraries were constructed by PCR. Sequencing was carried out with an Illumina HiSeq 2500. Molecular barcoding was employed in the preparation of TCR libraries, with unique molecular identifiers being used to normalize TCRbeta repertoire quantification. Using fastp at Q25 and MiXCR, TCRdb reprocessed the public reads and kept productive beta chains. Each CDR3 protein gets just one entry, which takes the most common genes and DNA from the rows behind it. The sample table shows about 420,000 distinct CDR3 sequences, and under 20% are seen once. Of the sample, roughly 29% is held by the ten largest clones. Explained via the paper, the treatment or condition label denotes: allogeneic hematopoietic cell transplantation with graft depleted of TCRalphabeta T cells and CD19 B cells.

The specimen comprised PBMCs, mostly from graft donor cells, sampled 360 days after TCRalphabeta/CD19-depleted stem cell transplant. The receptor set was obtained from a boy less than two years old who had a stem cell transplant for Wiskott-Aldrich syndrome, so the T cells may come from the graft donor.

The chain couples TRBV4-1 to TRBJ2-5; D remains ambiguous. This CDR3 has 16 residues. V lost 0 bases and J 3 bases, leaving 14 bases between the germline ends. Germline CDR1 MGHRA, CDR2 YSYEKL. In DNA form, the CDR3 reads TGCGCCAGCAGCCAAGATCCCCTCCCTAATAAAGAGACCCAGTACTTC. Its translation is CASSQDPLPNKETQYF.

This clonotype was found a few times. V usage is TRBV5-6 and J usage is TRBJ2-3, with 13 bases identical to TRBD2. The germline V gene encodes CDR1 SGHDT and CDR2 YYEEEE. The CDR3 has 18 amino acids. With V trimmed by 2 bases and J by 0 bases, 6 bases remained unmatched. This CDR3 reads CASSFRTSGRSSTDTQYF. As DNA, the CDR3 is TGTGCCAGCAGCTTTCGGACTAGCGGGAGAAGTAGCACAGATACGCAGTATTTT.

In its sample, this clonotype was seen a few times. This chain uses TRBV6-5 with TRBJ2-7; D ambiguous. Looked up from germline, CDR1 is MNHEY and CDR2 is SVGAGI. This CDR3 contains 15 residues. Trimming cost V 2 bases and J 1 base, with 12 bases left between them. For the CDR3, the DNA is TGTGCCAGCAGTTACGCAGAGAGCCTTTCCTACGAGCAGTACTTC. This encodes CASSYAESLSYEQYF.

This clonotype was seen many times. This chain connects TRBV2 to TRBJ2-4; TRBD1 aligns across 7 bases. The CDR3 runs to 16 residues. Unmatched junction bases numbered 12, after V lost 6 bases and J lost 4 bases. Germline V lookup: CDR1 SNHLY, CDR2 FYNNEI. The CDR3 DNA reads TGTGCCAGCAGCCTCTCCACAGGGGATAGTAAAAACATTCAGTACTTC. Its translation is CASSLSTGDSKNIQYF. The whole variable domain, filled in from reference TRBV2 and TRBJ2-4, reads EPEVTQTPSHQVTQMGQEVILRCVPISNHLYFYWYRQILGQKVEFLVSFYNNEISEKSEIFDDQFSVERPDGSNFTLKIRSTKLEDSAMYFCASSLSTGDSKNIQYFGAGTRLSVL.

This clonotype was found a few times. The rearrangement links TRBV14 to TRBJ2-2; D is undetermined. This CDR3 contains 14 residues. Trimming took off 4 bases at V and 5 bases at J, with 11 bases between the two ends. CDR1 SGHDN and CDR2 FVKESK come from the germline V gene. This CDR3 reads CASSRRTLTGELFF. DNA of the CDR3: TGTGCCAGCAGCCGACGGACCCTGACCGGGGAGCTGTTTTTT.

The chain has TRBV28 and TRBJ2-2; D may be TRBD1 (6 bases). The germline gives CDR1 MDHEN, CDR2 SYDVKM. This CDR3 region has 18 residues. V was pared by 6 bases and J by 4 bases, with 24 bases between. CDR3 protein: CASSPGHHLSPGTGELFF. In nucleotides, the CDR3 is TGTGCCAGCAGCCCGGGACACCATCTCTCCCCTGGCACCGGGGAGCTGTTTTTT. Complete variable domain (other parts from reference TRBV28 and TRBJ2-2): DVKVTQSSRYLVKRTGEKVFLECVQDMDHENMFWYRQDPGLGLRLIYFSYDVKMKEKGDIPEGYSVSREKKERFSLILESASTNQTSMYLCASSPGHHLSPGTGELFFGEGSRLTVL.

This chain connects TRBV20-1 to TRBJ1-1; no reliable D call. This CDR3 region has 11 residues. CDR1 is DFQATT, CDR2 SNEGSKA, per germline (reference sequence). V lost 7 bases and J lost 1, with 7 bases in between. The CDR3 is CSVVRNTEAFF. In DNA form, the CDR3 reads TGCAGTGTGGTGCGGAACACTGAAGCTTTCTTT.

This clonotype came up many times. The chain employs TRBV5-1 and TRBJ2-1, with no clear D. Germline V gene lookup returns CDR1 SGHRS and CDR2 YFSETQ. This CDR3 is built from 15 residues. V was cut by 0 bases and J by 0 bases, with 7 bases left in between. CDR3 sequence: CASSLGLSSYNEQFF. CDR3 in DNA: TGCGCCAGCAGCTTGGGCCTAAGCTCCTACAATGAGCAGTTCTTC.

This clonotype was observed a few times. Written as DNA, the CDR3 is TGTGCCAGCAGCTCCGCTCCCCCGGGACGGCAAGAGACCCAGTACTTC. Its translation: CASSSAPPGRQETQYF. This chain connects TRBV7-2 to TRBJ2-5; D is tentatively TRBD1 or TRBD2 (5 bases each). This CDR3 contains 16 residues. With 4 bases removed from V and 2 bases from J, the gap between germline ends came to 17 bases. Germline assignment: CDR1 SGHTA and CDR2 FQGNSA.